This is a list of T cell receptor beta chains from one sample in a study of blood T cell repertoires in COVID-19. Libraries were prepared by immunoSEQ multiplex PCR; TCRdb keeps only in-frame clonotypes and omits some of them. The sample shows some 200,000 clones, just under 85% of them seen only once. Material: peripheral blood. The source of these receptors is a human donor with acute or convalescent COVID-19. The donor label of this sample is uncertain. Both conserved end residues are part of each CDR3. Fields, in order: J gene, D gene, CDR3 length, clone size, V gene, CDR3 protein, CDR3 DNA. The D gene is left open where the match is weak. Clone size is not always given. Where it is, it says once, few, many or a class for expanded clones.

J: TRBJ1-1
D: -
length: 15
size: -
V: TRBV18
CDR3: CASSPRQDRGAEAFF
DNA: TGTGCCAGCTCCCCAAGGCAGGACAGAGGAGCTGAAGCTTTCTTT

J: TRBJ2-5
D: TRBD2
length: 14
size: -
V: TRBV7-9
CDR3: CASSLRLAEETQYF
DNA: TGTGCCAGCAGCCTCCGACTAGCGGAAGAGACCCAGTACTTC

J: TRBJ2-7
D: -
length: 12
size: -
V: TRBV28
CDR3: CASRGHIYEQYF
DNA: TGTGCCAGCAGGGGACATATCTACGAGCAGTACTTC

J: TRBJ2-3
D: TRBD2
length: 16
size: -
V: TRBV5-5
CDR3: CASSLSGRASTDTQYF
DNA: TGTGCCAGCAGCTTGAGCGGGAGGGCTAGCACAGATACGCAGTATTTT

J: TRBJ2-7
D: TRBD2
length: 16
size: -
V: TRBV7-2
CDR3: CASSLRFSGIIYEQYF
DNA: TGTGCCAGCAGCTTGAGGTTTAGCGGGATTATCTACGAGCAGTACTTC

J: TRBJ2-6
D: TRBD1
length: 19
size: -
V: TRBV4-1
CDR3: CASSQGAGQGAHGANVLTF
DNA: TGCGCCAGCAGCCAGGGGGCGGGACAGGGGGCGCACGGGGCCAACGTCCTGACTTTC

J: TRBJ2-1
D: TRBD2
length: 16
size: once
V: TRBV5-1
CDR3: CASSPPLAGGQGEQFF
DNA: TGCGCCAGCAGCCCCCCTCTAGCGGGAGGGCAGGGTGAGCAGTTCTTC

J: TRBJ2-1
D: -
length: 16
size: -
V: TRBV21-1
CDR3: CASSPPPLGGWYEQFF
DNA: TGTGCCAGCAGCCCGCCTCCCTTGGGAGGGTGGTATGAGCAGTTCTTC

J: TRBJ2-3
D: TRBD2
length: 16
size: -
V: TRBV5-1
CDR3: CASSLAPSGVTDTQYF
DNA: TGCGCCAGCAGCTTGGCCCCTAGCGGGGTGACAGATACGCAGTATTTT

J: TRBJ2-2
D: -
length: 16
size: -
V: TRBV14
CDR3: CASSRLSGVLTGELFF
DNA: TGTGCCAGCAGCCGTCTGTCCGGGGTTCTCACCGGGGAGCTGTTTTTT

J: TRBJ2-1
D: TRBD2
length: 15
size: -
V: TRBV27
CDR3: CASSLSGSGKRAEFF
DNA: TGTGCCAGCAGTCTTAGCGGGAGCGGGAAGCGAGCGGAGTTCTTC

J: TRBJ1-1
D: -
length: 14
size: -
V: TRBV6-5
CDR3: CASSYSTQHTEAFF
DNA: TGTGCCAGCAGTTACTCTACACAGCACACTGAAGCTTTCTTT